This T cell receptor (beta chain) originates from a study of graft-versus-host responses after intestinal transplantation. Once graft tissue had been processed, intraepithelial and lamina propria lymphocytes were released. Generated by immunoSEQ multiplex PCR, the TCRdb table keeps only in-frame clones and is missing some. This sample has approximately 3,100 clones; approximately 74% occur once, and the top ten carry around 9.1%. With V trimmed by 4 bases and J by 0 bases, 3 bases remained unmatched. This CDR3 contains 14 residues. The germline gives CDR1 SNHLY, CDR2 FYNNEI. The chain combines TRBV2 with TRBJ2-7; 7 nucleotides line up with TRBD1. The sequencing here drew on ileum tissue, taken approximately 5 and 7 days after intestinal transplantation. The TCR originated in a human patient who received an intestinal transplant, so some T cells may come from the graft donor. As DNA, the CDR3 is TGTGCCAGCAGTGGATGGGACAGCTCCTACGAGCAGTACTTC. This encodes CASSGWDSSYEQYF.